This T cell receptor (beta chain) originates from a study of control samples from healthy donors and cancer patients. The V and J ends lost 8 bases and 3 bases respectively, with 17 bases between them. The CDR3 spans 15 residues. Germline V gene data show CDR1 as SEHNR and CDR2 as FQNEAQ (reference sequence). Libraries were prepared by immunoSEQ multiplex PCR; TCRdb keeps only in-frame clonotypes and omits some of them. This table has 100,000 or so clones, approximately 84% appearing once. Sequencing was performed on blood. The origin of this receptor is a woman in her fifties or sixties in good health. This chain links TRBV7-9 with TRBJ2-1, with a tentative D call TRBD2 (5 bases). The CDR3 DNA sequence: TGTGCCAGCTGCACAAACGGGAACGACTACAATGAGCAGTTCTTC. Protein: CASCTNGNDYNEQFF.